The 14 T cell receptor beta chains presented below share a single source sample, sequenced in a study of human thymus T cells. The data were produced by immunoSEQ multiplex PCR, yet TCRdb's version contains in-frame clones alone and is incomplete. In the table there are tens of thousands of clones, roughly 94% of which are singletons. The sample comprised blood. These receptors came from a boy younger than two with a congenital heart defect but otherwise immunologically healthy.

This CDR3 is CASGGLAGRGTQYF. For the CDR3, the DNA is TGTGCCAGCGGGGGACTAGCGGGCCGGGGTACGCAGTATTTT. The V gene is TRBV2, the J gene TRBJ2-3; TRBD2 agrees at 12 bases. The germline V gene has CDR1 SNHLY and CDR2 FYNNEI. The CDR3 has 14 residues. V dropped 8 bases and J dropped 8; count of bases not matched to a gene: 8.

The chain carries TRBV30 and TRBJ1-4; 8 nucleotides agree with TRBD1. CDR1 is GTSNPN and CDR2 is SVGIG in the germline V gene (reference sequence). Trimming at V came to 0 bases and at J to 6 bases, leaving 6 bases not matched to a gene. The CDR3 spans 15 residues. The CDR3 region has the DNA TGTGCCTGGAGTGTACGGACAGGGCTCCATGAAAAACTGTTTTTT. The encoded protein is CAWSVRTGLHEKLFF.

The chain is built from TRBV15 and TRBJ2-2; TRBD1 might be the D (5 bases). With 1 base removed from V and 5 bases from J, the gap between germline ends came to 11 bases. The germline V gene has CDR1 LNHNV and CDR2 YYDKDF (reference sequence). CDR3 length: 15 residues. DNA for the CDR3: TGTGCCACCAGCAGAGCGGGCAGGGAAACCGGGGAGCTGTTTTTT. This translates into CATSRAGRETGELFF.

The chain carries TRBV5-1 and TRBJ2-3; D perhaps matches TRBD1 (6 bases). The CDR3 has 13 amino acids. With 4 bases removed from V and 7 bases from J, the gap between germline ends came to 13 bases. Germline V CDR1 and CDR2: SGHRS, YFSETQ. CDR3 bases: TGCGCCAGCAGCCTACAGGACAGAAATACGCAGTATTTT. Protein product: CASSLQDRNTQYF.

The table lists this clone with a few counts. The chain recombines TRBV25-1 with TRBJ1-1; TRBD1 aligns across 8 bases. V lost 3 bases to trimming and J lost 3 bases; unmatched junction nucleotides: 0. Germline CDR1 MGHDK, CDR2 SYGVNS. The CDR3 consists of 13 residues. CDR3 amino acids: CASSDRGHTEAFF. The CDR3 region has the DNA TGTGCCAGCAGTGACAGGGGGCACACTGAAGCTTTCTTT.

The chain has TRBV28 and TRBJ1-1, with 7 bases lining up with TRBD1. V gave up 8 bases and J gave up 1 base; unmatched junction bases: 4. Germline V gives CDR1 MDHEN, CDR2 SYDVKM. This CDR3 comprises 13 residues. CDR3 sequence reads: CASGTAWNTEAFF. Written as DNA, the CDR3 is TGTGCCAGCGGGACAGCCTGGAACACTGAAGCTTTCTTT.

This clone has only a few counts. V gene TRBV19 combines with J gene TRBJ2-7; 10 nucleotides agree with TRBD1. CDR1 is LNHDA, CDR2 SQIVND, per germline (reference sequence). Trimming removed 1 base from V and 3 bases from J; junction bases left unmatched: 0. This CDR3 spans 14 amino acids. CDR3 region: CASSIGTGGYEQYF. CDR3 DNA sequence: TGTGCCAGTAGTATAGGGACAGGGGGCTACGAGCAGTACTTC.

This clone was recorded only once. V and J are TRBV7-2 and TRBJ1-1, with 7 nucleotides matching TRBD1. Trimming at V came to 5 bases and at J to 0 bases, leaving 6 bases not matched to a gene. Germline V gene sequence: CDR1 SGHTA, CDR2 FQGNSA. This CDR3 comprises 15 residues. The CDR3 spells CASSPIRGMNTEAFF. In DNA, the CDR3 is TGTGCCAGCAGCCCAATCAGGGGGATGAACACTGAAGCTTTCTTT.

The V call is TRBV5-5, the J call TRBJ1-1; D uncertain. V was clipped by 2 bases and J by 1 base, with 6 bases between them. This CDR3 spans 13 amino acids. The germline V gene encodes CDR1 SGHKS and CDR2 YYEKEE (reference sequence). CDR3: CASSLGPNTEAFF. CDR3 bases: TGTGCCAGCAGCTTAGGGCCGAACACTGAAGCTTTCTTT.

The V gene is TRBV28, the J gene TRBJ2-1; no clear D gene. The germline V gene encodes CDR1 MDHEN and CDR2 SYDVKM. V lost 2 bases to trimming and J lost 1 base, with 6 bases between them. The length of the CDR3 is 14 residues. CDR3 DNA: TGTGCCAGCAGTTTACAGCAGTCCTACAATGAGCAGTTCTTC. Protein: CASSLQQSYNEQFF.

The chain couples TRBV19 to TRBJ1-1, with a weak D call TRBD1 (5 bases). The CDR3 extends over 17 amino acids. Germline CDR1 reads LNHDA; CDR2 reads SQIVND (reference sequence). V was clipped by 5 bases and J by 0 bases, with 19 bases between them. The CDR3, as DNA: TGTGCCAGTAGTTTACGGACGGAGGGGTGGCTGAACACTGAAGCTTTCTTT. It encodes CASSLRTEGWLNTEAFF.

V gene TRBV5-4 combines with J gene TRBJ2-3; TRBD2 matches 10 bases. The CDR3 is 16 amino acids. CDR1 is SGHNT and CDR2 is YYREEE in the germline V gene (reference sequence). V shed 3 bases and J 3 bases; nucleotides not matched to a gene: 7. CDR3: CASSSKRGGGTDTQYF. In DNA, the CDR3 is TGTGCCAGCAGCTCTAAGCGGGGGGGCGGGACAGATACGCAGTATTTT.

The rearrangement links TRBV15 to TRBJ2-5; 7 bases fit TRBD1. The V segment lost 5 bases and the J segment 0 bases; nucleotides outside the gene matches: 3. CDR1 LNHNV and CDR2 YYDKDF come from the germline V gene (reference sequence). The CDR3 loop spans 14 amino acids. The CDR3 loop is CATSVGQYQETQYF. The CDR3 bases are TGTGCCACCAGCGTGGGACAGTACCAAGAGACCCAGTACTTC.

The chain recombines TRBV23-1 with TRBJ2-3; tentative D call: TRBD2 (5 bases). TRBV23-1 carries the ORF label, with uncertain function. Trimming shortened V by 3 bases and J by 0 bases, and 10 bases separated the two germline ends. The CDR3 has 15 amino acids. The CDR3 bases are TGCGCCAGCAGTCAGATCACGGGGAGCACAGATACGCAGTATTTT. Translated: CASSQITGSTDTQYF.